The rows below give T cell receptor beta chains drawn from one sample of a study of T cells in Graves' hyperthyroidism and ophthalmopathy. TCRdb re-analysed the multiplex PCR reads in MiXCR, keeping a single row per CDR3 protein. In the table there are around 380,000 distinct CDR3 sequences, approximately 12% of which are singletons. The sample taken for sequencing was blood. The receptors here all came from a man aged 30-40 years with Graves' hyperthyroidism that later progressed to Graves' ophthalmopathy. Both conserved end residues are part of each CDR3. D genes are given only for firm matches. Size is stated for part of the rows, as once, few or many counts, or as a class when the clone is expanded.

length,size,J,V,D,DNA,CDR3
13,many,TRBJ1-2,TRBV29-1,.,TGCAGCGTTGAAGATAGGACACTCTATGGCTACACCTTC,CSVEDRTLYGYTF
13,many,TRBJ2-7,TRBV28,.,TGTGCCAGCAGGGTGGGTCCGGCCTACGAGCAGTACTTC,CASRVGPAYEQYF
15,.,TRBJ1-5,TRBV6-2/TRBV6-3,.,TGTGCCAGCAGGCCAATGATCTATAGCAATCAGCCCCAGCATTTT,CASRPMIYSNQPQHF
14,.,TRBJ2-3,TRBV20-1,TRBD2,TGCAGTGCTGAAAGCGGGGGGGGCACAGATACGCAGTATTTT,CSAESGGGTDTQYF
15,few,TRBJ2-2,TRBV27,.,TGTGCCAGCAGTTTAAACAGCTATAACACCGGGGAGCTGTTTTTT,CASSLNSYNTGELFF
14,many,TRBJ2-3,TRBV12-3/TRBV12-4,TRBD2,TGTGCCAGCAGCACTAGCGGGAGCACAGATACGCAGTATTTT,CASSTSGSTDTQYF
17,.,TRBJ1-6,TRBV6-2/TRBV6-3,.,TGTGCCACCGACCCGAGGGGCCGCCTAGCGGGGAATTCACCCCTCCACTTT,CATDPRGRLAGNSPLHF
15,.,TRBJ2-5,TRBV9,.,TGTGCCAGCAGCCTTCGGGACCGACTGGGGGAGACCCAGTACTTC,CASSLRDRLGETQYF
15,many,TRBJ2-1,TRBV24-1,.,TGTGCCACCAGTGATGGACCCAACCCTTACAATGAGCAGTTCTTC,CATSDGPNPYNEQFF
13,many,TRBJ1-5,TRBV3-1,.,TGTGCCAGCAGCCAGGATATCGATCCGCCCCAGCATTTT,CASSQDIDPPQHF
15,.,TRBJ2-1,TRBV5-8,TRBD1,TGTGCCAGCAGCTTGGTGGCAGGGGGTTTGAATGAGCAGTTCTTC,CASSLVAGGLNEQFF
14,many,TRBJ1-5,TRBV2,TRBD1,TGTGCCAGCAGCCGACAGGGGGCGGGTCAGCCCCAGCATTTT,CASSRQGAGQPQHF
17,many,TRBJ2-3,TRBV12-3/TRBV12-4,.,TGTGCCAGCAGTTTATATTATAGGGCCTACACTAGGGATACGCAGTATTTT,CASSLYYRAYTRDTQYF
12,.,TRBJ2-4,TRBV29-1,TRBD1,TGCAGAGACAGGGGGACCAAAAACATTCAGTACTTC,CRDRGTKNIQYF
16,many,TRBJ1-1,TRBV7-9,TRBD1,TGTGCCAGCAGCTTAGGGGACAGGGGTTTGGACACTGAAGCTTTCTTT,CASSLGDRGLDTEAFF
15,few,TRBJ2-6,TRBV11-2,TRBD1,TGTGCCAGCAGCCCCAGGGGGCTGGGGGCCAACGTCCTGACTTTC,CASSPRGLGANVLTF
14,many,TRBJ1-2,TRBV28,TRBD1,TGTGCCAGCAGCCCGACAGGGGTAGGCTATGGCTACACCTTC,CASSPTGVGYGYTF
14,many,TRBJ1-1,TRBV12-3/TRBV12-4,.,TGTGCCAGCAGTTTGCAGGCGATGAACACTGAAGCTTTCTTT,CASSLQAMNTEAFF
16,few,TRBJ1-1,TRBV6-1,.,TGTGCCAGCATAAAGTTCGGGGGGGCACGGAACACTGAAGCTTTCTTT,CASIKFGGARNTEAFF
13,few,TRBJ2-7,TRBV30,.,TGTGCCTGGAGTCCTGAGAGCGGCTACGAGCAGTACTTC,CAWSPESGYEQYF
16,.,TRBJ1-5,TRBV4-1,.,TGCGCCAGCAGCCAAGCTGGGACACCTAGCAATCAGCCCCAGCATTTT,CASSQAGTPSNQPQHF
13,few,TRBJ2-2,TRBV7-9,.,TGTGCCAGCAGCGTAGGGAACCCCGGGGAGCTGTTTTTT,CASSVGNPGELFF
14,many,TRBJ2-7,TRBV5-1,TRBD1,TGCGCCAGCAGCTCGGTGGGGACAGGCTACGAGCAGTACTTC,CASSSVGTGYEQYF
15,.,TRBJ1-6,TRBV30,.,TGTGCCTGGAGCCCAGTATACAGGGATAATCCACCCCTCCACTTT,CAWSPVYRDNPPLHF
18,few,TRBJ2-2,TRBV13,TRBD1,TGTGCCAGCAGCTACGCCCAAGTACAGGGGAGGAACACCGGGGAGCTGTTTTTT,CASSYAQVQGRNTGELFF
12,few,TRBJ2-6,TRBV20-1,.,TGCAGCTTAGGGTCGGGGGCCAACGTCCTGACTTTC,CSLGSGANVLTF
15,many,TRBJ1-1,TRBV4-1,.,TGCGCCAGCAGCCAAGTAGGACGGCTGAACACTGAAGCTTTCTTT,CASSQVGRLNTEAFF
13,few,TRBJ1-1,TRBV12-5,TRBD1,TGTGCTAGTGGCGACAGGGAGCACACTGAAGCTTTCTTT,CASGDREHTEAFF
17,many,TRBJ1-4,TRBV12-5,.,TGTGCTAGTGGTTTCCTTCTAAATAGACCAACTAATGAAAAACTGTTTTTT,CASGFLLNRPTNEKLFF
13,.,TRBJ1-3,TRBV24-1,.,TGTGCCACCAAGGAATCATCTGGAAACACCATATATTTT,CATKESSGNTIYF
16,.,TRBJ2-4,TRBV19,TRBD2,TGTGCCAGTAGTCCGCGGGGGGGGGCAGTCAAAAACATTCAGTACTTC,CASSPRGGAVKNIQYF
14,few,TRBJ2-3,TRBV6-1,TRBD1,TGTGCCAGCTCGAGGGGGCTAATCACAGATACGCAGTATTTT,CASSRGLITDTQYF
13,many,TRBJ1-2,TRBV6-6,.,TGTGCCAGCAGTTACCTCCCCGGTTCTGGCTACACCTTC,CASSYLPGSGYTF
14,few,TRBJ2-1,TRBV7-9,TRBD1,TGTGCCAGCAGCCCAAAAGGGACAGCCAATGAGCAGTTCTTC,CASSPKGTANEQFF
13,many,TRBJ1-2,TRBV12-5,.,TGTGCTAGTGCCGAGACACCTGGCTATGGCTACACCTTC,CASAETPGYGYTF
15,many,TRBJ2-7,TRBV6-2/TRBV6-3,TRBD1,TGTGCCAGCAGTTACCAGGACAGGGGCGCGTTTGAGCAGTACTTC,CASSYQDRGAFEQYF
12,many,TRBJ2-3,TRBV5-1,.,TGCGCCAGCAGCGAAAGCACAGATACGCAGTATTTT,CASSESTDTQYF
15,many,TRBJ1-5,TRBV28,TRBD1,TGTGCCAGCAGCTGGGACAGGGGGGATTATCAGCCCCAGCATTTT,CASSWDRGDYQPQHF
14,few,TRBJ1-5,TRBV7-9,.,TGTGCCAGCAGCCGGACATCCCCGGCGGAGCCCCAGCATTTT,CASSRTSPAEPQHF
13,many,TRBJ2-5,TRBV7-7,.,TGTGCCAGCAGCTTGGTCCGGGATAAGACCCAGTACTTC,CASSLVRDKTQYF
14,.,TRBJ2-7,TRBV5-1,.,TGCGCCAGCAGCTCCGATGGCGCCATCTACGAGCAGTACTTT,CASSSDGAIYEQYF
15,many,TRBJ1-3,TRBV28,.,TGTGCCAGCATCCCCGCCGGCTACACTGGAAACACCATATATTTT,CASIPAGYTGNTIYF
12,.,TRBJ2-7,TRBV2,.,TGTGCCGCAGCGGACTATGCCGACGAGCAGTACTTC,CAAADYADEQYF
15,many,TRBJ2-3,TRBV12-3/TRBV12-4,TRBD1,TGTGCCAGCGCTTCCTCGGGACAGGGGACAGATACGCAGTATTTT,CASASSGQGTDTQYF
15,.,TRBJ1-2,TRBV19,.,TGTGCCAGTACTGGTGGTGGCAGGATTTACTATGGCTACACCTTC,CASTGGGRIYYGYTF
15,many,TRBJ2-7,TRBV9,.,TGTGCCAGCAGCGTAGAAGGGACAGCGGGCTACGAGCAGTACTTC,CASSVEGTAGYEQYF
17,few,TRBJ1-6,TRBV20-1,.,TGCAGTGCTAGAGATCCTCACAGTGGCCCTGTTAATTCACCCCTCCACTTT,CSARDPHSGPVNSPLHF
13,few,TRBJ2-7,TRBV10-3,TRBD2,TGTGCCACCAGCCGGGAGGCGTCATACGAGCAGTACTTC,CATSREASYEQYF
12,many,TRBJ1-3,TRBV12-3/TRBV12-4,.,TGTGCCAGCAGTTTTGTGGGAAACACCATATATTTT,CASSFVGNTIYF
16,many,TRBJ1-5,TRBV20-1,TRBD1,TGCAGTGCTAGAGATAGGGACAGGGTGAGCAATCAGCCCCAGCATTTT,CSARDRDRVSNQPQHF
14,.,TRBJ1-3,TRBV5-1,.,TGCGCCAGCAGGGACGGGACGGTGGGAAACACCATATATTTT,CASRDGTVGNTIYF
13,many,TRBJ1-1,TRBV18,.,TGTGCCAGCTCGCTAAATCCAGCCACTGAAGCTTTCTTT,CASSLNPATEAFF
16,.,TRBJ1-4,TRBV4-1,.,TGCGCCAGCTCCTTTGTTCCGGGGCAGCCAAATGAAAAACTGTTTTTT,CASSFVPGQPNEKLFF
15,few,TRBJ2-2,TRBV3-1,.,TGTGCCAGCAGCCACCGACAATACGGCACCGGGGAGCTGTTTTTT,CASSHRQYGTGELFF
15,few,TRBJ1-5,TRBV7-2,.,TGTGCCAGCAGCTTAGTAGACGGACAGAATCAGCCCCAGCATTTT,CASSLVDGQNQPQHF
16,.,TRBJ1-4,TRBV4-2,TRBD1,TGTGCCAGCAGACAGTACTCCGGGACAGAGAATGAAAAACTGTTTTTT,CASRQYSGTENEKLFF
15,many,TRBJ1-2,TRBV2,TRBD1,TGTGCCAGCAGTGTGGGACAGAGCAGTAACTATGGCTACACCTTC,CASSVGQSSNYGYTF
16,many,TRBJ1-1,TRBV7-9,.,TGTGCCAGCAGCCCCCCTGCATTTAGCGGGCTCACTGAAGCTTTCTTT,CASSPPAFSGLTEAFF